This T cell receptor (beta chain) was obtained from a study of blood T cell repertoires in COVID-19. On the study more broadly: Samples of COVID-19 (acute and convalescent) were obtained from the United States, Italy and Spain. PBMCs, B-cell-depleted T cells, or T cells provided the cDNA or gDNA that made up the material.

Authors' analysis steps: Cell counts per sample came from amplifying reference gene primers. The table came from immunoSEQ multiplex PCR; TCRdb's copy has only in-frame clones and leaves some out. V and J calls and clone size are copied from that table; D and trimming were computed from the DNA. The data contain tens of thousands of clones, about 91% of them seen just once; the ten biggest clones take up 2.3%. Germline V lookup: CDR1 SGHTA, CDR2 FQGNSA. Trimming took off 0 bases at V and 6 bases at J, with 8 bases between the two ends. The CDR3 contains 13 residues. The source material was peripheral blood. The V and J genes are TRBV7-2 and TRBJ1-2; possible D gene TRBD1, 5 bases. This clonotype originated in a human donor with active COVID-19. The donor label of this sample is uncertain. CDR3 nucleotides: TGTGCCAGCAGCTTAGCCGTCAGGGATGGCTACACCTTC. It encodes CASSLAVRDGYTF.